The 7 T cell receptor beta chains given below trace back to one sample, sequenced in a study of cytomegalovirus exposure and HLA in healthy donors. 60 Vbeta and 13 Jbeta primers were used in PCR. Sequenced by immunoSEQ multiplex PCR; TCRdb stores in-frame clones only, minus some. The sample totals tens of thousands of clones. The sequencing sample was made of PBMCs. These receptors all come from a female donor in good health and CMV-seronegative.

The chain has TRBV6-7 and TRBJ1-2; unclear D gene. TRBV6-7 carries the ORF label, with uncertain function. Trimming removed 7 bases from V and 2 bases from J, with 17 bases in between. This CDR3 has 15 amino acids. The CDR3 region is CASNPRDGGNYGYTF. In DNA, the CDR3 is TGTGCCAGCAACCCGCGTGACGGCGGGAACTATGGCTACACCTTC.

CDR3 region: CASSLVSGGAIYNEQFF. CDR3 DNA sequence: TGTGCCAGCAGCTTAGTCAGCGGGGGGGCTATTTACAATGAGCAGTTCTTC. V is TRBV5-4 and J is TRBJ2-1, with TRBD2 identical over 10 bases. Germline V gene sequence: CDR1 SGHNT, CDR2 YYREEE (reference sequence). The CDR3 is 17 residues long. V gave up 2 bases and J gave up 4 bases; unmatched junction bases: 9. The variable domain in full, completed from reference TRBV5-4 and TRBJ2-1, reads ETGVTQSPTHLIKTRGQQVTLRCSSQSGHNTVSWYQQALGQGPQFIFQYYREEENGRGNFPPRFSGLQFPNYSSELNVNALELDDSALYLCASSLVSGGAIYNEQFFGPGTRLTVL.

A word on this clone: Sequence at one end of the junction differs from germline and may be a read error. This rearrangement joins TRBV6-5 to TRBJ2-1; 8 nucleotides align to TRBD2. CDR1 and CDR2 (germline): MNHEY, SVGAGI. The CDR3 runs 14 residues. CDR3 in amino acids: CASFRGGSDNEQFF. CDR3 bases: TGTGCCTCCTTTCGGGGGGGCTCCGACAATGAGCAGTTCTTC.

The V and J genes are TRBV5-1 and TRBJ1-2; possible D gene TRBD1, 6 bases. Germline loops: CDR1 SGHRS, CDR2 YFSETQ. The CDR3 consists of 15 residues. Trimming took 5 bases from V and 6 from J, leaving 20 bases between them. This CDR3 reads CASSRTAELSHGYTF. CDR3 nucleotides: TGCGCCAGCAGTAGGACAGCTGAGCTGAGCCATGGCTACACCTTC.

The V call is TRBV6-5, the J call TRBJ1-1; 7 nucleotides line up with TRBD1. V shed 5 bases and J 8 bases; nucleotides not matched to a gene: 2. Per germline, CDR1 MNHEY and CDR2 SVGAGI. This CDR3 spans 11 amino acids. The CDR3 DNA sequence: TGTGCCAGCAGTAACAGGGGCGAAGCTTTCTTT. This codes for CASSNRGEAFF.

This rearrangement joins TRBV19 to TRBJ2-7, with D possibly matching TRBD1 (6 bases). With 11 bases removed from V and 1 base from J, the gap between germline ends came to 15 bases. CDR1 and CDR2 from the germline V gene are LNHDA and SQIVND (reference sequence). The CDR3 is 13 amino acids. CDR3 in DNA: TGTGCCGGGTTGAGACAGGCGTCCTACGAGCAGTACTTC. It translates to CAGLRQASYEQYF.

V gene TRBV5-1 combines with J gene TRBJ1-1; D possibly corresponds to TRBD1 (5 bases). CDR1 and CDR2 from the germline V gene are SGHRS and YFSETQ. This CDR3 contains 17 residues. The ends were cut back, 0 bases at V and 0 bases at J, with 15 bases in the middle. CDR3 in amino acids: CASSLVLSGGMNTEAFF. CDR3 nucleotides: TGCGCCAGCAGCTTGGTCCTAAGTGGGGGGATGAACACTGAAGCTTTCTTT.